This T cell receptor beta chain originates from a study of blood T cell repertoires in COVID-19 (dated by TCRdb to the early 2020s). Regarding the research as a whole: Samples covering the acute and convalescent phases of COVID-19 were provided by collaborators in the United States, Italy and Spain. The repertoires were made available in a free public database intended to serve as a resource for research on the immune response to SARS-CoV-2. The samples were drawn from two sources: the first 160 participants of the ongoing ImmuneRACE study, and 950 to 1,500 subjects contributed by 6 global collaborators. The dataset comprised deeply sampled blood TCRbeta repertoires from subjects exposed to, actively infected with, or recovered from COVID-19. Where available, HLA class I and class II types were taken from metadata supplied by the sample provider and were not determined by assay-based typing. The material from the prospective study consisted of cDNA or gDNA derived from T cells, B-cell-depleted T cells, or PBMCs. A de-identified subject ID, COVID-19 status, age in years and sex were almost always included in the sample metadata.

TCRbeta CDR3 regions were amplified from genomic DNA by means of the immunoSEQ Assay, a bias-controlled multiplex PCR. The paper's data handling went like this. Nucleated cell counts per sample were estimated from amplification of reference gene primers within the assay. To quantify the absolute abundance of each unique TCRbeta CDR3 rearrangement, sequence reads were collapsed and filtered. For each sample, productive Simpson clonality was calculated by taking the square root of Simpson's diversity index across productive rearrangements. TCRdb mirrors the immuneACCESS table, restricted to in-frame sequences. Some clones are absent from its copies; in checked studies, under half trace to an unresolved V gene, and the reason for the others is unknown. The DNA gave D and trimming, while V, J and clone size come from that table. A total of roughly 100,000 clones appear in this sample, about 91% of them only once. The top ten hold around 3.2% of the sample.

A remark on this clone: Its antigen is not yet known. Base qualities are missing; no much larger clone stands one base away.

The collaborating institutions used their own protocols to collect whole blood in K2EDTA tubes. Collaborator samples were shipped for TCRbeta analysis as frozen whole blood, isolated PBMCs, or DNA extracted from either sample type. The CDR3 runs 18 amino acids, cysteine and phenylalanine included. Left in the record is the CDR3 DNA by itself, 54 bases read in frame from the first base. Reading the germline V gene gives CDR1 SGDLS and CDR2 YYNGEE. The V and J ends are trimmed by 3 bases and 1 base, leaving 20 bases between them. Broad study findings and their caveats: The quantity of clinical and demographic metadata differed by source and by participant and was supplied without curation.

What was sequenced was peripheral blood. This TCR was sampled from a human donor in a cohort sampled during active COVID-19. Rearrangement joined TRBV9 to TRBJ2-1, and the D gene may be TRBD2, 5 bases matching. The CDR3 protein is CASSAGMDSQRSYNEQFF. In nucleotide form, the sequence is TGTGCCAGCAGCGCGGGAATGGACTCTCAGAGGTCCTACAATGAGCAGTTCTTC.